One sample yielded the 18 T cell receptor beta chains listed below, sequenced in a study of T cells in tuberculosis. The repertoire was sequenced with immunoSEQ multiplex PCR; TCRdb's copy has only in-frame clones and lacks some. The sample yields 25,000 to 35,000 clones, roughly 95% seen once. Sequencing was carried out using PBMCs. The receptors originated from a donor aged 5-35 years with latent tuberculosis or without tuberculosis infection.

The chain uses TRBV10-2 and TRBJ1-5; weak D call: TRBD1 (6 bases). Per germline, CDR1 WSHSY and CDR2 SAAADI. The length of the CDR3 is 14 residues. V lost 2 bases to trimming and J lost 2 bases, with 7 bases between them. CDR3 sequence reads: CASSEPGGNQPQHF. CDR3 DNA: TGCGCCAGCAGTGAGCCAGGGGGCAATCAGCCCCAGCATTTT.

This clone was recorded a few times. J is TRBJ2-5 and V is TRBV9, with a tentative D call TRBD1 (6 bases). Germline V gene data show CDR1 as SGDLS and CDR2 as YYNGEE. The CDR3 sequence is 16 residues long. Trimming removed 2 bases at V and 2 bases at J, with 16 bases between. This chain's CDR3 is CASSVGNEGTQETQYF. DNA for the CDR3: TGTGCCAGCAGCGTCGGTAACGAAGGGACACAAGAGACCCAGTACTTC.

This chain links TRBV27 with TRBJ2-3, with 12 bases fitting TRBD2. The CDR3 has 18 residues. CDR1 MNHEY and CDR2 SMNVEV come from the germline V gene (reference sequence). V was pared by 5 bases and J by 3 bases, with 12 bases of the junction left unmatched. CDR3 coding DNA: TGTGCCAGCAGTCGTCCTCTCCTAGCGGGAGGGCCGACAGATACGCAGTATTTT. Residues: CASSRPLLAGGPTDTQYF.

The chain joins TRBV6-1 to TRBJ1-1; a weak D match, TRBD1 (5 bases). CDR1 is MNHNS and CDR2 is SASEGT in the germline V gene. CDR3 length: 13 residues. The ends were cut back, 2 bases at V and 5 bases at J, with 9 bases in the middle. The CDR3 spells CASSERGGTEAFF. The CDR3 region has the DNA TGTGCCAGCAGTGAAAGGGGTGGGACTGAAGCTTTCTTT.

The chain has TRBV4-1 and TRBJ2-3; 14 bases map to TRBD2. J gave up 1 base and V 4 bases, and 13 bases lay outside the gene matches. This CDR3 spans 20 amino acids. The germline V gene has CDR1 MGHRA and CDR2 YSYEKL. The CDR3 spells CASSLRSGTSGRSGTDTQYF. CDR3 DNA: TGCGCCAGCAGCCTGCGGTCCGGGACTAGCGGGAGAAGTGGCACAGATACGCAGTATTTT.

The rearrangement joins TRBV7-2 to TRBJ1-3, with D maybe TRBD1 (5 bases). CDR3 length equals 14 residues. Trimming shortened V by 4 bases and J by 6 bases, and 13 bases separated the two germline ends. The germline V gene encodes CDR1 SGHTA and CDR2 FQGNSA. The chain's CDR3 is CASSSRTGENTIYF. The DNA for the CDR3 is TGTGCCAGCAGCTCGCGGACGGGGGAAAACACCATATATTTT.

CDR3: CAWTPAGPINQPQHF. The CDR3 nucleotides read TGTGCCTGGACCCCCGCGGGGCCCATCAATCAGCCCCAGCATTTT. The chain links TRBV30 to TRBJ1-5; D may be TRBD1 (5 bases). This CDR3 comprises 15 residues. The germline V gene encodes CDR1 GTSNPN and CDR2 SVGIG (reference sequence). V was clipped by 4 bases and J by 3 bases, with 16 bases between them.

The gene calls are TRBV28 and TRBJ2-1; a weak D match, TRBD1 (6 bases). Germline CDR1 and CDR2: MDHEN and SYDVKM. Trimming stripped 6 bases from V and 8 bases from J, with 17 bases between. CDR3 length equals 14 residues. This CDR3 reads CASSYLGHSDEQFF. CDR3 in DNA: TGTGCCAGCAGCTACCTGGGACACTCGGATGAGCAGTTCTTC.

The gene calls are TRBV5-6 and TRBJ1-2, with a possible D match to TRBD1 (6 bases). V lost 3 bases to trimming and J lost 5 bases, with 11 bases between them. Germline CDR1 and CDR2: SGHDT and YYEEEE. CDR3 length equals 13 residues. The CDR3 loop reads CASSSGQIYGYTF. The CDR3 DNA reads as TGTGCCAGCAGCTCTGGACAGATTTATGGCTACACCTTC.

The chain carries TRBV5-4 and TRBJ2-7; the match to TRBD1 covers 11 bases. J lost 3 bases, V lost 4 bases, and 3 bases had no gene match. CDR1 is SGHNT, CDR2 YYREEE, per germline (reference sequence). The CDR3 runs 14 residues. The CDR3 loop reads CASSVGTGGYEQYF. For the CDR3, the DNA is TGTGCCAGCAGCGTTGGGACAGGGGGCTACGAGCAGTACTTC. The complete variable domain, with remaining parts taken from reference TRBV5-4 and TRBJ2-7, reads ETGVTQSPTHLIKTRGQQVTLRCSSQSGHNTVSWYQQALGQGPQFIFQYYREEENGRGNFPPRFSGLQFPNYSSELNVNALELDDSALYLCASSVGTGGYEQYFGPGTRLTVT.

V gene TRBV19 combines with J gene TRBJ1-1; D unresolved. The germline V gene encodes CDR1 LNHDA and CDR2 SQIVND (reference sequence). Trimming took 3 bases from V and 2 from J, leaving 10 bases between them. The CDR3 is 14 amino acids. CDR3 region: CASSIMAVNTEAFF. CDR3 DNA: TGTGCCAGTAGTATCATGGCGGTAAACACTGAAGCTTTCTTT. Together with reference TRBV19 and TRBJ1-1, the CDR3 gives the full variable domain: DGGITQSPKYLFRKEGQNVTLSCEQNLNHDAMYWYRQDPGQGLRLIYYSQIVNDFQKGDIAEGYSVSREKKESFPLTVTSAQKNPTAFYLCASSIMAVNTEAFFGQGTRLTVV.

The chain carries TRBV10-3 and TRBJ1-1; 11 positions match TRBD1. Germline CDR1 reads ENHRY; CDR2 reads SYGVKD. This CDR3 region has 14 residues. The V segment lost 7 bases and the J segment 5 bases; nucleotides outside the gene matches: 6. The CDR3: CAIKRTGGRTEAFF. CDR3 nucleotides: TGTGCCATCAAAAGGACAGGGGGCAGGACTGAAGCTTTCTTT.

This chain uses TRBV4-1 with TRBJ2-3; TRBD1 agrees at 8 bases. Germline CDR1 reads MGHRA; CDR2 reads YSYEKL. This CDR3 region has 15 residues. V was pared by 4 bases and J by 0 bases, with 3 bases of the junction left unmatched. The CDR3 DNA reads as TGCGCCAGCAGCCCCGGACAGGGTAGCACAGATACGCAGTATTTT. It specifies CASSPGQGSTDTQYF.

The chain has TRBV5-1 and TRBJ1-5, with D maybe TRBD1 (6 bases). This CDR3 is built from 14 residues. Germline CDR1 and CDR2: SGHRS and YFSETQ. V gave up 0 bases and J gave up 7 bases, with 11 bases separating them. CDR3 region: CASSLEGGKQPQHF. CDR3 nucleotides: TGCGCCAGCAGCTTGGAGGGGGGGAAACAGCCCCAGCATTTT.

The chain uses TRBV5-1 and TRBJ1-1; 10 bases are a match to TRBD1. CDR3 length equals 14 residues. Germline V gene data show CDR1 as SGHRS and CDR2 as YFSETQ. Losses at the gene ends were 4 bases for V and 9 bases for J; bases not matched to a gene: 9. The DNA of the CDR3 is TGCGCCAGCAGCCTACGGACAGGGGGGATTAAAGCTTTCTTT. Its protein is CASSLRTGGIKAFF. Variable domain in full (rest from reference TRBV5-1 and TRBJ1-1): KAGVTQTPRYLIKTRGQQVTLSCSPISGHRSVSWYQQTPGQGLQFLFEYFSETQRNKGNFPGRFSGRQFSNSRSEMNVSTLELGDSALYLCASSLRTGGIKAFFGQGTRLTVV.

CDR3 DNA: TGTGCCAGCAGTTTTGACAGGGCTGCTTATAGCAATCAGCCCCAGCATTTT. Translated: CASSFDRAAYSNQPQHF. The chain combines TRBV2 with TRBJ1-5; 7 bases fit TRBD1. Germline V gene sequence: CDR1 SNHLY, CDR2 FYNNEI. The CDR3 sequence is 17 residues long. Trimming at V came to 5 bases and at J to 0 bases, leaving 10 bases not matched to a gene.

The chain is built from TRBV5-1 and TRBJ2-2; D perhaps matches TRBD1 (6 bases). The germline V gene encodes CDR1 SGHRS and CDR2 YFSETQ. Trimming took off 4 bases at V and 0 bases at J, with 13 bases between the two ends. This CDR3 has 16 residues. CDR3 nucleotide sequence: TGCGCCAGCAGCCTGAAGACAGGCGCGAACACCGGGGAGCTGTTTTTT. This sequence encodes CASSLKTGANTGELFF. The full variable domain, its missing parts supplied by reference TRBV5-1 and TRBJ2-2, is KAGVTQTPRYLIKTRGQQVTLSCSPISGHRSVSWYQQTPGQGLQFLFEYFSETQRNKGNFPGRFSGRQFSNSRSEMNVSTLELGDSALYLCASSLKTGANTGELFFGEGSRLTVL.

The rearrangement joins TRBV28 to TRBJ2-1; D is perhaps TRBD1 (5 bases). V shed 5 bases and J shed 0 bases, with 17 bases lying between them. The CDR3 runs to 17 residues. Germline CDR1 and CDR2: MDHEN and SYDVKM. The CDR3: CASSPRVGQSSYNEQFF. CDR3 DNA sequence: TGTGCCAGCAGTCCCAGAGTGGGGCAGAGCTCCTACAATGAGCAGTTCTTC.